These 30 T cell receptor beta chains were all obtained from the same sample, sequenced in a study of T cells in Graves' hyperthyroidism and ophthalmopathy. The investigators amplified TCR beta CDR3 regions from RNA transcripts. The study used the HTBI primer set for a first-round RT-PCR of the TCR CDR3. TCRdb re-called the multiplex PCR reads through MiXCR, storing one row per CDR3 protein. The sample yields around 450,000 distinct CDR3 sequences, 15% to 17% seen once. Sequencing used blood. The receptors originated from a young woman with Graves' hyperthyroidism.

The chain employs TRBV11-3 and TRBJ2-5; D assignment may be TRBD1 or TRBD2 (5 bases each). The CDR3 consists of 14 residues. From germline, CDR1 is SGHNT and CDR2 YENEEA. V lost 5 bases and J 5 bases, leaving 15 bases between the germline ends. The CDR3 reads CASSPRGMRETQYF. Written as DNA, the CDR3 is TGTGCCAGCAGCCCTCGGGGCATGCGGGAGACCCAGTACTTC.

This rearrangement joins TRBV7-6 to TRBJ1-2; perhaps TRBD1 as D (5 bases). This CDR3 region has 15 residues. Per the germline V gene, CDR1 is SGHVS and CDR2 is FNYEAQ. V lost 1 base and J 5 bases, leaving 14 bases between the germline ends. The CDR3 bases are TGTGCCAGCAGCTTAGTAATCGGGGGTTTGTATGGCTACACCTTC. Translating gives CASSLVIGGLYGYTF.

The sample holds many counts of this clonotype. The chain carries TRBV6-1 and TRBJ2-7; D is unclear. Trimming stripped 2 bases from V and 1 base from J, with 12 bases between. The CDR3 length is 15 residues. From germline, CDR1 is MNHNS and CDR2 SASEGT. CDR3 nucleotides: TGTGCCAGCAGTGAACTCGTCAGCCCTTCCTACGAGCAGTACTTC. Translation: CASSELVSPSYEQYF.

The chain couples TRBV24-1 to TRBJ2-5; 8 bases line up with TRBD1. J was trimmed by 5 bases and V by 5 bases; bases with no gene match: 9. Germline V gene sequence: CDR1 KGHDR, CDR2 SFDVKD. The CDR3 covers 15 residues. CDR3 DNA sequence: TGTGCCACCAGTGTGGGGGCAGGGGGCGTCGAGACCCAGTACTTC. It codes for CATSVGAGGVETQYF.

At least ten counts were recorded for this clonotype. The genes are TRBV7-9 and TRBJ1-1; D perhaps matches TRBD1 (5 bases). V gave up 2 bases and J gave up 4 bases, with 17 bases separating them. The CDR3 totals 16 residues. The germline CDR1 and CDR2 sequences are SEHNR and FQNEAQ (reference sequence). CDR3 nucleotides: TGTGCCAGCAGCTTAAGCGGAAGCAGGGTAGGCACTGAAGCTTTCTTT. Its protein product is CASSLSGSRVGTEAFF. The variable domain in full, completed from reference TRBV7-9 and TRBJ1-1, reads DTGVSQNPRHKITKRGQNVTFRCDPISEHNRLYWYRQTLGQGPEFLTYFQNEAQLEKSRLLSDRFSAERPKGSFSTLEIQRTEQGDSAMYLCASSLSGSRVGTEAFFGQGTRLTVV.

The table lists this clonotype with a few counts. The chain employs TRBV29-1 and TRBJ1-2; D is unclear. V was cut by 1 base and J by 4 bases, with 13 bases left in between. Germline lookup yields CDR1 SQVTM and CDR2 ANQGSEA. The CDR3 sequence is 14 residues long. The CDR3 coding sequence is TGCAGCGTTGAAGCTGTGACACGTCCCTATGGCTACACCTTC. It translates to CSVEAVTRPYGYTF.

This clonotype was counted between two and nine times. The J gene is TRBJ2-6, the V gene TRBV2, with D perhaps assigned TRBD1 or TRBD2 (6 bases each). The V end lost 4 bases, the J end lost 4 bases, and 11 bases lay between the germline ends. Per the germline V gene, CDR1 is SNHLY and CDR2 is FYNNEI. The CDR3 spans 15 residues. The CDR3 protein is CASSAGATGANVLTF. The CDR3 DNA reads as TGTGCCAGCAGTGCGGGGGCAACCGGGGCCAACGTCCTGACTTTC.

This clonotype came up many times. The chain combines TRBV9 with TRBJ2-7; D uncertain. The CDR3 has 14 residues. CDR1 SGDLS and CDR2 YYNGEE come from the germline V gene. Between the trimmed V and J ends, which lost 1 base and 6 bases, there was a span of 14 bases. CDR3 in amino acids: CASSVWPQSSEQYF. CDR3 nucleotide sequence: TGTGCCAGCAGCGTATGGCCCCAATCAAGCGAGCAGTACTTC.

The sample holds many counts of this clonotype. The V gene is TRBV10-3, the J gene TRBJ2-5, with a possible D match to TRBD1 (6 bases). Trimming left V 3 bases short and J 2 bases short, with 10 bases between. CDR1 is ENHRY and CDR2 is SYGVKD in the germline V gene. The CDR3 spans 14 residues. The CDR3 is CAISDSRGQETQYF. The CDR3 bases are TGTGCCATCAGTGATAGTAGGGGGCAAGAGACCCAGTACTTC.

This clonotype occurred a few times. The CDR3 DNA sequence: TGTGCCAGCAGTCCAGGACAGTCTGAAGCTTTCTTT. Protein product: CASSPGQSEAFF. The chain carries TRBV6-1 and TRBJ1-1; D might be TRBD1 (6 bases). Germline CDR1 MNHNS, CDR2 SASEGT. The CDR3 loop spans 12 amino acids. V lost 5 bases and J lost 6, with 10 bases in between.

This clonotype was seen at least ten times. This sequence joins TRBV12-3 or TRBV12-4 and TRBJ2-7; D gene unclear. The V gene lost 4 bases and the J gene lost 4 bases, with 11 bases spanning the gap. The CDR3 has 13 residues. CDR3 DNA: TGTGCCAGCAGTTGGGCGCTTATGTACGAGCAGTACTTC. Protein sequence: CASSWALMYEQYF.

This clonotype was detected many times. The chain has TRBV12-3 or TRBV12-4 and TRBJ1-5; perhaps TRBD1 as D (6 bases). CDR3 length: 13 residues. The V end lost 3 bases, the J end lost 6 bases, and 9 bases lay between the germline ends. This CDR3 reads CASSFGGSQPQHF. The CDR3 coding sequence is TGTGCCAGCAGTTTTGGGGGCAGTCAGCCCCAGCATTTT.

This clonotype occurred a few times. The chain uses TRBV11-2 and TRBJ2-7, with 11 bases fitting TRBD1. The CDR3 consists of 16 residues. V was clipped by 5 bases and J by 4 bases; unmatched bases: 10. Germline lookup yields CDR1 SGHAT and CDR2 FQNNGV. The CDR3 loop reads CASSHPPGQGEYEQYF. DNA of the CDR3: TGTGCCAGCAGCCACCCCCCGGGACAGGGGGAATACGAGCAGTACTTC.

V is TRBV9 and J is TRBJ1-2; TRBD1 agrees at 7 bases. Germline V CDR1 and CDR2: SGDLS, YYNGEE. The J segment lost 1 base and the V segment lost 4 bases, leaving 10 bases of the junction unmatched. This CDR3 spans 16 amino acids. DNA of the CDR3: TGTGCCAGCAGCCCGAGGGACAGAACCTTTAACTATGGCTACACCTTC. This encodes CASSPRDRTFNYGYTF.

The CDR3 nucleotides are TGTGCCAGCAGCTTTACCCCTAGCGGGAGGGCCCATGAGCAGTTCTTC. It translates to CASSFTPSGRAHEQFF. The chain combines TRBV7-3 with TRBJ2-1; 12 positions match TRBD2. Germline-derived CDR1 and CDR2 are SGHTA and FQGTGA. The CDR3 runs 16 residues. V lost 3 bases and J lost 8; bases outside the gene matches: 8.

This chain links TRBV27 with TRBJ1-1, with 7 bases aligning to TRBD1. The CDR3 runs to 13 residues. V lost 5 bases, J lost 10 bases, and 10 bases stayed unmatched. The germline V gene has CDR1 MNHEY and CDR2 SMNVEV (reference sequence). The CDR3 sequence is CASSPQGRLGAFF. As DNA, the CDR3 is TGTGCCAGCAGTCCACAGGGGCGCCTGGGAGCTTTCTTT.

This clonotype was counted at least ten times. V and J are TRBV6-1 and TRBJ2-3; D might be TRBD1 or TRBD2, each matching 5 bases. V lost 8 bases to trimming and J lost 1 base, with 10 bases between them. CDR3 length equals 13 residues. Germline assignment: CDR1 MNHNS and CDR2 SASEGT. The CDR3, as DNA: TGTGCCAGCGTTCTGGGGGGCACAGATACGCAGTATTTT. Protein product: CASVLGGTDTQYF.

There are many counts of this clonotype. The chain uses TRBV7-8 and TRBJ2-3, with a tentative D call TRBD1 (5 bases). The CDR3 length is 16 residues. V dropped 3 bases and J dropped 2 bases, with 15 bases sitting between them. CDR1 and CDR2 from the germline V gene are SGHVS and FQNEAQ. This CDR3 is CASSFRQTGSTDTQYF. As DNA, the CDR3 is TGTGCCAGCAGCTTTCGACAGACGGGTTCCACAGATACGCAGTATTTT.

This clonotype came up a few times. The CDR3 region is CASRPGTQDTGELFF. The CDR3 DNA sequence: TGTGCCAGCAGGCCCGGGACCCAAGACACCGGGGAGCTGTTTTTT. The chain uses TRBV27 and TRBJ2-2, with D tentatively TRBD1 or TRBD2 (5 bases each). Trimming took 6 bases from V and 3 from J, leaving 14 bases between them. Germline V gives CDR1 MNHEY, CDR2 SMNVEV (reference sequence). The CDR3 runs to 15 residues.

The chain has TRBV6-2 or TRBV6-3 and TRBJ2-1, with D tentatively TRBD1 (5 bases). The CDR3 extends over 15 amino acids. The germline V gene has CDR1 MNHEY and CDR2 SVGEGT. The V gene lost 5 bases and the J gene lost 3 bases, with 14 bases spanning the gap. In DNA, the CDR3 is TGTGCCAGCAGTGACGTCGGCGACAGCTACAATGAGCAGTTCTTC. This codes for CASSDVGDSYNEQFF.

The genes are TRBV2 and TRBJ1-1, with 8 bases identical to TRBD1. The trim removed 4 bases at V and 3 bases at J, leaving 7 bases unmatched. Germline loops: CDR1 SNHLY, CDR2 FYNNEI. This CDR3 has 15 residues. The CDR3 here is CASSGGQVGDTEAFF. CDR3 DNA: TGTGCCAGCAGTGGGGGACAGGTGGGGGACACTGAAGCTTTCTTT.

This clonotype was detected ten times or more. The chain combines TRBV28 with TRBJ2-5; D gene uncertain. CDR1 MDHEN and CDR2 SYDVKM come from the germline V gene. The V gene lost 3 bases and the J gene lost 2 bases, with 13 bases spanning the gap. The CDR3 sequence is 15 residues long. In DNA form, the CDR3 reads TGTGCCAGCAGTTTTATCGTTAAAGGACAAGAGACCCAGTACTTC. Protein sequence: CASSFIVKGQETQYF.

As regards this clonotype: Relative to the germline gene, one junction end is altered; a read error may explain this. V gene TRBV4-1 combines with J gene TRBJ1-1; unclear D gene. The CDR3 extends over 13 amino acids. Germline values: CDR1 MGHRA, CDR2 YSYEKL. The CDR3 spells CASSQDWNTGAFF. The CDR3, as DNA: TGCGCCAGCAGCCAAGATTGGAACACTGGAGCTTTCTTT.

V and J are TRBV2 and TRBJ2-7, with 9 bases fitting TRBD1. Germline V gene lookup returns CDR1 SNHLY and CDR2 FYNNEI. The CDR3 is 13 amino acids. V gave up 11 bases and J gave up 7 bases; unmatched junction bases: 12. CDR3 sequence (DNA): TGTGCCGCTCAACGGGACAGGGCTGGGGAGCAGTACTTC. This encodes CAAQRDRAGEQYF.

This clonotype was seen many times. This chain joins TRBV7-2 and TRBJ2-3; 9 nucleotides align to TRBD1. The trim removed 5 bases at V and 7 bases at J, leaving 7 bases unmatched. Per germline, CDR1 SGHTA and CDR2 FQGNSA. The CDR3 loop spans 14 amino acids. CDR3: CASSPTGGTYTQYF. The DNA for the CDR3 is TGTGCCAGCAGCCCCACAGGGGGCACTTATACGCAGTATTTT.

The chain carries TRBV4-3 and TRBJ2-7, with TRBD1 matching over 9 bases. Unmatched junction bases numbered 12, after V lost 6 bases and J lost 6 bases. The CDR3 has 15 amino acids. Germline CDR1 reads LGHNA; CDR2 reads YSLEER. The CDR3 protein is CASRPTEKDRGEQYF. CDR3 in DNA: TGCGCCAGCAGACCCACCGAGAAGGACAGGGGCGAGCAGTACTTC.

The chain couples TRBV28 to TRBJ1-5; D is ambiguous. Germline V gene data show CDR1 as MDHEN and CDR2 as SYDVKM. This CDR3 has 16 residues. The ends were cut back, 6 bases at V and 5 bases at J, with 20 bases in the middle. In nucleotides, the CDR3 is TGTGCCAGCAGCCAGGTTCGGGAGTTCGTCGATCAGCCCCAGCATTTT. It encodes CASSQVREFVDQPQHF.

This clonotype was detected only a few times. The chain combines TRBV6-2 or TRBV6-3 with TRBJ1-2, with D possibly matching TRBD1 (5 bases). Germline V lookup: CDR1 MNHEY, CDR2 SVGEGT. This CDR3 has 14 amino acids. V was trimmed by 3 bases and J by 7 bases, leaving 15 bases between them. The CDR3 nucleotides are TGTGCCAGCAGTTATAGGGGAACTCCACTTGGCTACACCTTC. Protein: CASSYRGTPLGYTF.

This clonotype was seen ten or more times. This chain links TRBV9 with TRBJ2-1; a weak D match, TRBD2 (6 bases). The V gene's germline CDR1 is SGDLS and CDR2 YYNGEE. The V end lost 0 bases, the J end lost 2 bases, and 9 bases lay between the germline ends. This CDR3 spans 15 amino acids. CDR3 sequence: CASSVGTKPYNEQFF. CDR3 nucleotide sequence: TGTGCCAGCAGCGTAGGGACTAAACCCTACAATGAGCAGTTCTTC.

There are many counts of this clonotype. The chain uses TRBV28 and TRBJ1-2; D remains unclear. Germline CDR1 and CDR2: MDHEN and SYDVKM. The CDR3 sequence is 17 residues long. The ends were cut back, 3 bases at V and 8 bases at J, with 25 bases in the middle. CDR3 DNA: TGTGCCAGCAGTTTTGGACCGACGCTTAAAAGATTGGGGGGCTACACCTTC. It specifies CASSFGPTLKRLGGYTF.